This T cell receptor beta chain derives from a study of CD8+CD57+ T cells in acquired aplastic anemia. This clonotype was recorded many times. Sequenced patients had shown CD8+CD57+ cell expansion by flow cytometry. Patients had undergone no therapy by the time their blood was sampled. TCR beta VDJ and CDR3 were profiled, and genomic DNA was the template. TCRdb called the reads again in MiXCR, with one record for every CDR3 protein. The data hold about 160,000 distinct CDR3 sequences, with about 45% observed a single time. The TCR was taken from a human donor with aplastic anemia. The sample comprised sorted CD4+, CD8+, or CD8+CD57+ T cells (not recorded which) from PBMCs.

The CDR3 reads CSAREALDKLFF. CDR3 coding DNA: TGCAGTGCTAGAGAAGCGCTGGATAAACTGTTTTTT. This chain links TRBV20-1 with TRBJ1-4; the D is unclear. Germline V gene sequence: CDR1 DFQATT, CDR2 SNEGSKA (reference sequence). The CDR3 is 12 amino acids. V was pared by 0 bases and J by 11 bases, with 10 bases between.